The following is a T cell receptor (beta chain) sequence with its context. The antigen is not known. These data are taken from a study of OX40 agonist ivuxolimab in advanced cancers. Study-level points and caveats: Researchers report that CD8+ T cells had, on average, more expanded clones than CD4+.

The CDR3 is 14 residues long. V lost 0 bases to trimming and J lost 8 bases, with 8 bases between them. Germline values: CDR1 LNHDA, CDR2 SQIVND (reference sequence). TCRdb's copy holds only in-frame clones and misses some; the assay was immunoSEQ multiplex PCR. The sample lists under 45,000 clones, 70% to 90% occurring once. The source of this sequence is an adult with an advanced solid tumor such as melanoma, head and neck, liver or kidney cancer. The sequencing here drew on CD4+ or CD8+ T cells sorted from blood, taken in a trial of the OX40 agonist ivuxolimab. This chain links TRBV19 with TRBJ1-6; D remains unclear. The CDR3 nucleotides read TGTGCCAGTAGTATAGAGTCCACCCATTCACCCCTCCACTTT. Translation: CASSIESTHSPLHF. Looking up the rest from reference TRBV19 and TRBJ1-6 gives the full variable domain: DGGITQSPKYLFRKEGQNVTLSCEQNLNHDAMYWYRQDPGQGLRLIYYSQIVNDFQKGDIAEGYSVSREKKESFPLTVTSAQKNPTAFYLCASSIESTHSPLHFGNGTRLTVT.